The 10 T cell receptor beta chains in this list originate from one sample, sequenced in a study of shared T cell receptors in the human thymus. Sequencing was performed with immunoSEQ multiplex PCR; in TCRdb, only in-frame clones are kept and a portion is missing. Among over 350,000 clones, approximately 95% were seen once, and the ten largest hold 0.015% to 0.025%. The sample consisted of thymocytes. These receptors were taken from a human donor.

The rearrangement links TRBV5-2 to TRBJ1-2. TRBV5-2 represents a pseudogene. CDR3 length equals 16 residues. CDR3 DNA sequence: TGTGCCAGCAACAAACATCGAGTACGAAAGACCTATGGCTACACCTTC. It encodes CASNKHRVRKTYGYTF.

The V gene is TRBV27, the J gene TRBJ2-6; either TRBD1 or TRBD2 may supply D (5 bases each). Germline CDR1 MNHEY, CDR2 SMNVEV (reference sequence). The CDR3 runs to 20 residues. V was trimmed by 3 bases and J by 0 bases, leaving 21 bases between them. The CDR3 DNA reads TGTGCCAGCAGTTTTGATGGGACCTCTAGCCCTGGCTCTGGGGCCAACGTCCTGACTTTC. It is translated as CASSFDGTSSPGSGANVLTF.

The chain is built from TRBV2 and TRBJ2-7; 10 positions agree with TRBD2. Losses at the gene ends were 7 bases for V and 0 bases for J; bases not matched to a gene: 9. The CDR3 is made up of 16 amino acids. Germline loops: CDR1 SNHLY, CDR2 FYNNEI. The CDR3 here is CASNSSGSPGSYEQYF. CDR3 bases: TGTGCCAGCAACTCTAGCGGGAGCCCCGGCTCCTACGAGCAGTACTTC.

The CDR3 sequence: CASSLEQGSLQFF. The CDR3 DNA reads as TGTGCCAGCAGCTTGGAGCAGGGGTCATTGCAGTTCTTC. The genes are TRBV5-5 and TRBJ2-1, with a weak D call TRBD1 (6 bases). Per germline, CDR1 SGHKS and CDR2 YYEKEE (reference sequence). V was cut by 0 bases and J by 12 bases, with 13 bases left in between. The CDR3 runs to 13 residues. The complete variable domain, with remaining parts taken from reference TRBV5-5 and TRBJ2-1, reads DAGVTQSPTHLIKTRGQQVTLRCSPISGHKSVSWYQQVLGQGPQFIFQYYEKEERGRGNFPDRFSARQFPNYSSELNVNALLLGDSALYLCASSLEQGSLQFFGPGTRLTVL.

The chain carries TRBV6-5 and TRBJ2-1; TRBD1 agrees at 9 bases. Germline lookup yields CDR1 MNHEY and CDR2 SVGAGI. The CDR3 runs 13 residues. Trimming cost V 6 bases and J 10 bases; bases outside gene matches: 7. The CDR3 region is CASSRDRDHEQFF. The CDR3 coding sequence is TGTGCCAGCAGCAGGGACAGGGATCACGAGCAGTTCTTC.

This clone was recorded only once. The rearrangement joins TRBV7-2 to TRBJ2-7, with 7 positions matching TRBD1. The CDR3 has 15 residues. The germline gives CDR1 SGHTA, CDR2 FQGNSA. Trimming cost V 5 bases and J 3 bases; bases outside gene matches: 10. The CDR3 coding sequence is TGTGCCAGCAGCGCGACAGGGCTCCCGGGCTACGAGCAGTACTTC. Protein: CASSATGLPGYEQYF. Using reference TRBV7-2 and TRBJ2-7 for the parts outside the CDR3, the full variable domain is GAGVSQSPSNKVTEKGKDVELRCDPISGHTALYWYRQSLGQGLEFLIYFQGNSAPDKSGLPSDRFSAERTGGSVSTLTIQRTQQEDSAVYLCASSATGLPGYEQYFGPGTRLTVT.

This clone was detected only a few times. CDR3 nucleotide sequence: TGTGCCAGCAGTTACAGGGATGGCTACACCTTC. Translated, it gives CASSYRDGYTF. The chain recombines TRBV2 with TRBJ1-2; TRBD1 might be the D (6 bases). Deletions cut 5 bases from V and 6 bases from J, with 7 bases between. Looked up from germline, CDR1 is SNHLY and CDR2 is FYNNEI. This CDR3 spans 11 amino acids.

The J gene is TRBJ2-1, the V gene TRBV5-4; D is unresolved. There are 16 residues in the CDR3. Trimming shortened V by 4 bases and J by 7 bases, and 21 bases separated the two germline ends. Germline CDR1 SGHNT, CDR2 YYREEE (reference sequence). The CDR3: CASSLFRSNPGNEQFF. The CDR3 nucleotides are TGTGCCAGCAGCCTATTCCGGTCTAATCCTGGGAATGAGCAGTTCTTC.

The J gene is TRBJ2-5, the V gene TRBV19, with D possibly matching TRBD2 (6 bases). V lost 5 bases to trimming and J lost 2 bases, with 21 bases between them. Looked up from germline, CDR1 is LNHDA and CDR2 is SQIVND (reference sequence). The CDR3 extends over 17 amino acids. CDR3 in DNA: TGTGCCAGTAGTCCCTTATCTCGCCGGGACTTACAAGAGACCCAGTACTTC. Protein: CASSPLSRRDLQETQYF.

The CDR3 sequence is CASSQRPFGVEQYF. CDR3 bases: TGCGCCAGCAGCCAACGCCCTTTCGGGGTCGAGCAGTACTTC. The chain uses TRBV4-1 and TRBJ2-7, with a possible D match to TRBD2 (5 bases). This CDR3 is 14 amino acids long. In germline, CDR1 is MGHRA, CDR2 YSYEKL. V dropped 2 bases and J dropped 6 bases, with 14 bases sitting between them.